Listed below are T cell receptor beta chains from one sample, sequenced in a study of blood T cell repertoires in COVID-19. Only in-frame clones appear in the TCRdb table, and some are missing; sequencing was by immunoSEQ multiplex PCR. In the table there are about 180,000 clones, about 87% of which are singletons. Sequencing was performed on peripheral blood. The receptors shown here come from a woman aged 45-59 years with acute or convalescent COVID-19. CDR3s include the opening cysteine and the closing phenylalanine or tryptophan. Each record gives: clone size, D gene, V gene, J gene, CDR3 DNA, CDR3 protein. D genes are given only for firm matches. Clone size appears in some rows only: once, few, many, or a class for an expanded clone.

size: .
D: TRBD1
V: TRBV29-1
J: TRBJ1-2
DNA: TGCAGCGTTGCCCCGGGACAGGGCGTAGAGTATGGCTACACCTTC
CDR3: CSVAPGQGVEYGYTF

size: .
D: .
V: TRBV3-1/TRBV3-2
J: TRBJ2-2
DNA: TGTGCCAGCAGCCCCAACAGGGAGTTCGGGGAGCTGTTTTTT
CDR3: CASSPNREFGELFF

size: .
D: .
V: TRBV9
J: TRBJ2-1
DNA: TGTGCCAGCGGACACAGCTCCTACAATGAGCAGTTCTTC
CDR3: CASGHSSYNEQFF

size: .
D: .
V: TRBV10-2
J: TRBJ1-1
DNA: TGCGCCAGCAGTGAGTCGAGGGACACTGAAGCTTTCTTT
CDR3: CASSESRDTEAFF

size: once
D: TRBD2
V: TRBV11-2
J: TRBJ2-1
DNA: TGTGCCAGCAGCTCCGTGACTAGCGGGGGGAACAATGAGCAGTTCTTC
CDR3: CASSSVTSGGNNEQFF

size: .
D: .
V: TRBV6-5
J: TRBJ2-6
DNA: TGTGCCGTCTCGGGACTCCACTCTGGGGCCAACGTCCTGACTTTC
CDR3: CAVSGLHSGANVLTF

size: .
D: .
V: TRBV7-3
J: TRBJ1-5
DNA: TGTGCCAGCAGCTTATATGCAGATCAGCCCCAGCATTTT
CDR3: CASSLYADQPQHF

size: .
D: .
V: TRBV25-1
J: TRBJ1-2
DNA: TGTGCCAGCAGTGAATCTGGGGCCAACATTGGATATGGCTACACCTTC
CDR3: CASSESGANIGYGYTF

size: once
D: TRBD1
V: TRBV19
J: TRBJ1-5
DNA: TGTGCCAGTAGTCGGGACAGTTTAATACGTAGCAATCAGCCCCAGCATTTT
CDR3: CASSRDSLIRSNQPQHF

size: once
D: .
V: TRBV5-4
J: TRBJ1-2
DNA: TGTGCCAGCAGCCCGGGTGGGGGCTCCTCTAACTATGGCTACACCTTC
CDR3: CASSPGGGSSNYGYTF

size: .
D: TRBD1
V: TRBV19
J: TRBJ1-5
DNA: TGTGCCAGTAGTATAATTCCGAGACAGGGCCTCATGAGCAATCAGCCCCAGCATTTT
CDR3: CASSIIPRQGLMSNQPQHF